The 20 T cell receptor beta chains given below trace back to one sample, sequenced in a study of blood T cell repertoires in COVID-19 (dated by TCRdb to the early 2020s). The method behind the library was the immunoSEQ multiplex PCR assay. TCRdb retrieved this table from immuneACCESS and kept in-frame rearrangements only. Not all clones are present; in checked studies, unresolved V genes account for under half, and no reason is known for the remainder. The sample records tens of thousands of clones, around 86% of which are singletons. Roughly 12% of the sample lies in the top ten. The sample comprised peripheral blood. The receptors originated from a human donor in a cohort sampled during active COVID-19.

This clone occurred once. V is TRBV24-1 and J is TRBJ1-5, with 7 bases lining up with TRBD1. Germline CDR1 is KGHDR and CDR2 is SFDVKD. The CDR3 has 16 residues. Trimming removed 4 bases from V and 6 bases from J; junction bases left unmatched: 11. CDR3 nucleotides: TGTGCCACCAGTGACGAGAACAGGGGTGTGAGTCAGCCCCAGCATTTT. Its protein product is CATSDENRGVSQPQHF.

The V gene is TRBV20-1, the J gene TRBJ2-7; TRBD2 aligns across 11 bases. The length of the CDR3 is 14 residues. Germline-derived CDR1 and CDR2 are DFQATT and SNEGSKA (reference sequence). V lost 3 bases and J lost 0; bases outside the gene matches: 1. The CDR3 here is CSASSGGASYEQYV. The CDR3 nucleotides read TGCAGTGCTAGTAGCGGGGGGGCCTCCTACGAGCAGTACGTC.

The CDR3 region is CASSLLGQIHEAFF. For the CDR3, the DNA is TGTGCCAGCAGTTTACTGGGACAGATACATGAAGCTTTCTTT. The chain links TRBV28 to TRBJ1-1; 7 nucleotides line up with TRBD1. Germline V gene sequence: CDR1 MDHEN, CDR2 SYDVKM. This CDR3 is 14 amino acids long. V lost 2 bases, J lost 7 bases, and 7 bases stayed unmatched.

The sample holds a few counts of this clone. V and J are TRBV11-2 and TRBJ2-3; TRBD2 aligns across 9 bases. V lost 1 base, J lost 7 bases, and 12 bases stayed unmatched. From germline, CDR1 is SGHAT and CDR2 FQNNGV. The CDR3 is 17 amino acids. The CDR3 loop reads CASSLGPSGAAWYTQYF. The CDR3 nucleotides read TGTGCCAGCAGCTTAGGTCCTAGCGGGGCGGCGTGGTATACGCAGTATTTT.

The CDR3 is CSVEWALNTEAFF. The DNA of the CDR3 is TGCAGCGTTGAGTGGGCATTGAACACTGAAGCTTTCTTT. The chain links TRBV29-1 to TRBJ1-1; the D is unclear. The V and J ends lost 3 bases and 0 bases respectively, with 8 bases between them. The CDR3 sequence is 13 residues long. Germline V gene sequence: CDR1 SQVTM, CDR2 ANQGSEA.

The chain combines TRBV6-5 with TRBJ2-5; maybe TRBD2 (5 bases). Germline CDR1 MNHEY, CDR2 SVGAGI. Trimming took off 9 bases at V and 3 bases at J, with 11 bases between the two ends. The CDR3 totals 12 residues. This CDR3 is CASSDWEETQYF. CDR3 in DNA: TGTGCCAGTTCGGACTGGGAAGAGACCCAGTACTTC.

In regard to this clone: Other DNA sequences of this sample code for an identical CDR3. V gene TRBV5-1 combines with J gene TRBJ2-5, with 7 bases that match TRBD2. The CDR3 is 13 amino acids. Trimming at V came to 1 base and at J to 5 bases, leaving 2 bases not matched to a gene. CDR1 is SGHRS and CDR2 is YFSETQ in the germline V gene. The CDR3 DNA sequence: TGCGCCAGCAGCTTGAGGGGAGGGGAGACCCAGTACTTC. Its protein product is CASSLRGGETQYF.

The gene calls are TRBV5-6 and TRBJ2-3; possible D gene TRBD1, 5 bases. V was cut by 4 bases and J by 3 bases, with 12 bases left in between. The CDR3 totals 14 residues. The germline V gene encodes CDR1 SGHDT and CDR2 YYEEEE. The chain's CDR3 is CASSQGPTTDTQYF. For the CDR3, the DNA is TGTGCCAGCAGCCAGGGTCCAACTACAGATACGCAGTATTTT. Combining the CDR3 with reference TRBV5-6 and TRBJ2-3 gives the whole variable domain DAGVTQSPTHLIKTRGQQVTLRCSPKSGHDTVSWYQQALGQGPQFIFQYYEEEERQRGNFPDRFSGHQFPNYSSELNVNALLLGDSALYLCASSQGPTTDTQYFGPGTRLTVL.

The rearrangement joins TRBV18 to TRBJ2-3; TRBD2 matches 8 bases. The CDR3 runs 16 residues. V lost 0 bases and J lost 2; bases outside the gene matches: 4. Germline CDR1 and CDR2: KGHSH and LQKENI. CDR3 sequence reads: CASSPPGLVPTDTQYF. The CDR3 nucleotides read TGTGCCAGCTCACCACCGGGACTAGTCCCCACAGATACGCAGTATTTT.

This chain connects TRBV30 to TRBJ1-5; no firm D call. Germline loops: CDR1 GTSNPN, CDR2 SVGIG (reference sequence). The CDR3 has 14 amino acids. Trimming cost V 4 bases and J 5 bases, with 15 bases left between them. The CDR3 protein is CAWTVPPGHQPQHF. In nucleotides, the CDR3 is TGTGCCTGGACCGTACCCCCAGGCCATCAGCCCCAGCATTTT.

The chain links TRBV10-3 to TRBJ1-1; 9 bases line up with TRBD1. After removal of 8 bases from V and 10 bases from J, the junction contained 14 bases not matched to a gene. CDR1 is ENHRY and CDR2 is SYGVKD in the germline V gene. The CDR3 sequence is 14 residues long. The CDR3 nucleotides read TGTGCCATCGGCAGCGGGACAGGGACGGGATCAGCTTTCTTT. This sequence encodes CAIGSGTGTGSAFF.

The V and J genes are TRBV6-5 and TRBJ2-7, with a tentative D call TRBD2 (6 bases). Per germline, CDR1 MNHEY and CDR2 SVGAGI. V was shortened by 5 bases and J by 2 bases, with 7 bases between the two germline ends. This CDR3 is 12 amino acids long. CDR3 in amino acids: CASSPGAYEQYF. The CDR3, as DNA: TGTGCCAGCAGTCCGGGGGCCTACGAGCAGTACTTC.

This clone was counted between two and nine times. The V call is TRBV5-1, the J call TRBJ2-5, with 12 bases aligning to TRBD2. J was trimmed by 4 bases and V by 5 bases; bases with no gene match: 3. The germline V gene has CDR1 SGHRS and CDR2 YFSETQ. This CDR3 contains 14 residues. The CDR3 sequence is CASSSTSGRETQYF. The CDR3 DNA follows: TGCGCCAGCAGTTCGACTAGCGGGAGAGAGACCCAGTACTTC.

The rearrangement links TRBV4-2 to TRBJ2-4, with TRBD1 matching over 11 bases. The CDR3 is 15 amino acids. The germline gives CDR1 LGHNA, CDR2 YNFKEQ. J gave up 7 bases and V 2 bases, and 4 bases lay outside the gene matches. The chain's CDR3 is CASSQRGTGGNIQYF. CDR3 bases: TGTGCCAGCAGCCAAAGAGGGACAGGGGGTAACATTCAGTACTTC.

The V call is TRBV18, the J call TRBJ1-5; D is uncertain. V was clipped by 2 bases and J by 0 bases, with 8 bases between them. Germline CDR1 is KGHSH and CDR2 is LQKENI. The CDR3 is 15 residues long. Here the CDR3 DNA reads TGTGCCAGCTCACCAATCGATAGTAGCAATCAGCCCCAGCATTTT. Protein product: CASSPIDSSNQPQHF.

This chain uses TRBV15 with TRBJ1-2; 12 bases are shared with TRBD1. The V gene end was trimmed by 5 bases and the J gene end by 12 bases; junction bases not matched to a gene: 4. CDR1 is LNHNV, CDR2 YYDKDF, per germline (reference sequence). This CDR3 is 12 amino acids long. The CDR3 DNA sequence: TGTGCCACCAGCCCGGGACAGGGGGCACACACCTTC. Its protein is CATSPGQGAHTF.

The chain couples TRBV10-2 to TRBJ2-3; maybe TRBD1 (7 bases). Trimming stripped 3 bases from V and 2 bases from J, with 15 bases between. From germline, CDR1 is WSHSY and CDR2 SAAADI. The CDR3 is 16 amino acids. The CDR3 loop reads CASSDRAGGYTDTQYF. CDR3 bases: TGCGCCAGCAGTGATAGGGCAGGGGGGTACACAGATACGCAGTATTTT.

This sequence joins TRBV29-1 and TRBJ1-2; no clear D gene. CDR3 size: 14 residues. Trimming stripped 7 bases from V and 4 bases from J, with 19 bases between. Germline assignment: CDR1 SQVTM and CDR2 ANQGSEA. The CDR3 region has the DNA TGCAGCGCCCAACGGGGTAACCCAACCTATGGCTACACCTTC. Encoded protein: CSAQRGNPTYGYTF.

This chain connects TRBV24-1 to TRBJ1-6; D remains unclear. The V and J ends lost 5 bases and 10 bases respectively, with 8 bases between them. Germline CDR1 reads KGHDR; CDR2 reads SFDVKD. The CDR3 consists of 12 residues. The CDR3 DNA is TGTGCCACCAGTGGCGCGGTCTCACCCCTCCACTTT. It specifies CATSGAVSPLHF.

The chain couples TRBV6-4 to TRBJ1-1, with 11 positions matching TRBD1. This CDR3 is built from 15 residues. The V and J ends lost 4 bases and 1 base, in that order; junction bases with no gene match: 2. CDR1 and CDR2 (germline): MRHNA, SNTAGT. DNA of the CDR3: TGTGCCAGCAGTGGAGGGACAGGGGGGAACACTGAAGCTTTCTTT. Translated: CASSGGTGGNTEAFF.